This T cell receptor (beta chain) was sequenced for a study of monozygotic twins with inflammatory bowel disease (dated by TCRdb to 2018 to 2020). Background for the entire study: A total of around 30 monozygotic twin pairs were included in the full study, comprising nine German pairs (four IBD-concordant, five IBD-discordant) and 19 IBD-discordant Danish pairs. Each individual had, on average, about 151 000 unique TCRalpha sequences and 181 000 unique TCRbeta sequences available for analysis. The search for disease-associated traits relied mainly on comparing, within discordant pairs, IBD patients with their genetically identical healthy co-twins.

CDR1 and CDR2 (MDHEN, SYDVKM) derive from the germline V gene. The CDR3 covers 14 residues, taking in both the cysteine and the phenylalanine. There is no recorded DNA. From each donor, an approximately 2.4 ml peripheral blood sample was collected into PAXgene tubes and kept at -80 degrees C. Without T cell sorting, total RNA was isolated from whole blood using the PAXgene blood miRNA kit on an automated QIAcube. Peripheral blood from monozygotic twin pairs concordant or discordant for inflammatory bowel disease was subjected to deep TCRalpha and TCRbeta repertoire profiling with unique molecular barcoding. For every twin pair, smoking habits were documented, and each individual was categorised as a current, former or never smoker. Overall results and qualifications from the work: The results gave no support for a single strong signal or clonotype linked to IBD. The analysis was unable to tell different T cell subtypes apart. Differing immunosuppressive treatments among patients may have added background noise and inter-individual variability to the repertoires. TCRbeta repertoire diversity, by inverse Simpson index, was decreased in IBD patients compared with their healthy co-twins. Fewer clonotypes were shared with other individuals by IBD patients than by healthy twins, most markedly in patients showing signs of disease activity. Concordant and discordant twins showed no difference in repertoire similarity, possibly because of limited statistical power.

Library construction relied on 5' RACE. The input for every TCR library was around 3,600 ng of total RNA. cDNA was synthesized with SMARTScribe reverse transcriptase in eight separate reactions per sample. During cDNA synthesis, unique molecular identifiers containing a 6-nucleotide sample barcode were introduced by template switching. TCRalpha and TCRbeta cDNA was amplified in two nested PCRs of approximately 17 and 9 cycles, and bead purification was carried out after each PCR. Before amplification, the cDNA was both treated with uracil DNA-glycosylase and purified with the QIAquick PCR purification kit. In the second PCR, Illumina TruSeq-compatible adapters and sample-specific barcodes were added. TapeStation and Qubit were used to check library quality and concentration, and roughly 5 ng of each library went into the pool. The pooled libraries were sequenced with 2 x 100 bp reads and custom sequencing primers on an Illumina HiSeq2500 single-index Rapid Run. On the study's bioinformatics: MiGEC version 1.2.6 was used for UMI-based consensus assembly, which corrected PCR and sequencing errors. MiXCR version 2.1.1 was used for V(D)J alignment, clonotype assembly and CDR3 extraction. Gene usage, clonotype sharing and MAIT/NKT TCR abundance were normalised by analysing the top 1000, 10 000 and 20 000 clonotypes per sample. After downsampling to 27 000 UMIs, diversity was calculated as the inverse Simpson index using the vegan R package. Paired Mann-Whitney U tests on discordant twin pairs were used, with Benjamini-Hochberg multiple-testing correction. The reads were reprocessed in TCRdb, with one entry per CDR3 protein sequence and no accompanying DNA. Clone size and V and J calls follow TCRdb, not the original study. The record for this sample contains roughly 200,000 distinct CDR3 sequences. The top ten constitute 7.5% to 9.5% of the sample.

With respect to this clonotype: Its antigen is not yet known.

This receptor was taken from a human donor with ulcerative colitis or Crohn's disease, or a healthy co-twin of an affected twin (not recorded which). Recombination connected TRBV28 to TRBJ1-5. What was sequenced was blood. The CDR3 region reads CASSWINGGQPQHF.